Following are 21 T cell receptor beta chains from one sample sequenced in a study of T cells in Graves' hyperthyroidism and ophthalmopathy. From RNA transcripts, TCR beta CDR3 regions were amplified. HTBI primers were used for first-round RT-PCR of the TCR CDR3. TCRdb itself ran the multiplex PCR reads through MiXCR, one entry per CDR3 protein. This sample has about half a million distinct CDR3 sequences; 20% to 25% occur once, and the top ten carry roughly 29%. Source material: blood. The receptor source for this set is a young man with Graves' hyperthyroidism.

This clonotype was detected many times. The chain is built from TRBV5-1 and TRBJ1-1; TRBD1 agrees at 10 bases. Germline V gives CDR1 SGHRS, CDR2 YFSETQ. With V trimmed by 5 bases and J by 1 base, 8 bases remained unmatched. The CDR3 is made up of 16 amino acids. The CDR3 DNA follows: TGCGCCAGCAGTACGGGAGACAGGGGGCAGAACACTGAAGCTTTCTTT. Its translation is CASSTGDRGQNTEAFF.

This chain links TRBV24-1 with TRBJ1-1; tentative D call: TRBD1 (6 bases). The CDR3 extends over 14 amino acids. V was shortened by 4 bases and J by 4 bases, with 12 bases between the two germline ends. Germline CDR1 and CDR2: KGHDR and SFDVKD. CDR3 sequence reads: CATSEGTMGTEAFF. The CDR3 DNA sequence: TGTGCCACCAGTGAGGGGACAATGGGCACTGAAGCTTTCTTT.

This clonotype has a count of ten or more. The chain uses TRBV6-4 and TRBJ1-1; D not resolved. The V end was cut by 4 bases, the J end by 3 bases, with 9 bases between. Germline V gives CDR1 MRHNA, CDR2 SNTAGT. This CDR3 region has 13 residues. In DNA form, the CDR3 reads TGTGCCAGCAGTGTGGGGAAGGACACTGAAGCTTTCTTT. Its protein is CASSVGKDTEAFF.

There are many counts of this clonotype. In nucleotides, the CDR3 is TGTGCCAGCAGTGATGAAGGTATAGCCAAAAACATTCAGTACTTC. It is translated as CASSDEGIAKNIQYF. The V and J genes are TRBV6-1 and TRBJ2-4; D call uncertain. CDR3 length: 15 amino acids. Trimming removed 3 bases from V and 0 bases from J, with 9 bases in between. Germline V CDR1 and CDR2: MNHNS, SASEGT.

This clonotype came up many times. The J gene is TRBJ1-1, the V gene TRBV7-9, with TRBD1 matching over 7 bases. The CDR3 sequence is 13 residues long. Germline lookup yields CDR1 SEHNR and CDR2 FQNEAQ (reference sequence). J was trimmed by 1 base and V by 11 bases; bases with no gene match: 7. The CDR3 bases are TGTGCCTGGGACAGATCTTCGAACACTGAAGCTTTCTTT. Protein product: CAWDRSSNTEAFF.

This clonotype turned up a few times. J is TRBJ1-3 and V is TRBV12-3 or TRBV12-4; no clear D gene. V dropped 3 bases and J dropped 1 base, with 16 bases sitting between them. This CDR3 spans 17 amino acids. CDR3 amino acids: CASSFGARGPSGNTIYF. The DNA for the CDR3 is TGTGCCAGCAGTTTTGGCGCCCGAGGACCGTCTGGAAACACCATATATTTT.

This clonotype was found a few times. This sequence joins TRBV27 and TRBJ1-1, with D tentatively TRBD1 (5 bases). The CDR3 is made up of 15 amino acids. Trimming removed 4 bases at V and 7 bases at J, with 19 bases between. CDR1 and CDR2 (germline): MNHEY, SMNVEV (reference sequence). The CDR3 DNA reads as TGTGCCAGCAGTTCCGATCCTCCCTTTAGGGGTGAAGCTTTCTTT. As protein: CASSSDPPFRGEAFF.

This clonotype was seen only a few times. This chain joins TRBV19 and TRBJ1-1; TRBD1 might be the D (5 bases). V lost 7 bases and J 11 bases, leaving 23 bases between the germline ends. The CDR3 has 14 amino acids. Germline V gene lookup returns CDR1 LNHDA and CDR2 SQIVND (reference sequence). For the CDR3, the DNA is TGTGCCAGTAATGCGTGGGGCACCAAGTTTTCGGCTTTCTTT. Its protein is CASNAWGTKFSAFF.

This clonotype was counted at least ten times. The chain links TRBV28 to TRBJ2-5; D is undetermined. V gave up 5 bases and J gave up 2 bases, with 15 bases separating them. Germline CDR1 is MDHEN and CDR2 is SYDVKM. This CDR3 is built from 15 residues. Here the CDR3 reads CASSGPRAAQETQYF. CDR3 bases: TGTGCCAGCAGTGGGCCTAGGGCAGCTCAAGAGACCCAGTACTTC.

This rearrangement joins TRBV10-3 to TRBJ2-7, with TRBD1 matching over 7 bases. Germline V CDR1 and CDR2: ENHRY, SYGVKD. The length of the CDR3 is 15 residues. The V and J ends lost 5 bases and 3 bases, in that order; junction bases with no gene match: 10. CDR3 DNA sequence: TGTGCCATCAGTTCCTCCGGGACAGAATTCTACGAGCAGTACTTC. Translated: CAISSSGTEFYEQYF.

The chain couples TRBV11-2 to TRBJ2-5, with a tentative D call TRBD2 (7 bases). The CDR3 is made up of 16 amino acids. Germline CDR1 SGHAT, CDR2 FQNNGV. Deletions cut 2 bases from V and 5 bases from J, with 18 bases between. CDR3: CASSLMAGAPRETQYF. Written as DNA, the CDR3 is TGTGCCAGCAGCTTAATGGCGGGGGCCCCAAGGGAGACCCAGTACTTC.

The chain carries TRBV20-1 and TRBJ2-5; 7 nucleotides match TRBD2. This CDR3 is built from 14 residues. V shed 6 bases, J shed 5 bases, and the junction held 12 bases outside the gene matches. The germline CDR1 and CDR2 sequences are DFQATT and SNEGSKA (reference sequence). Written as DNA, the CDR3 is TGCAGTGCCGATCCGGGGAGGGATCGGGAGACCCAGTACTTC. It is translated as CSADPGRDRETQYF.

This clonotype has ten or more counts. The chain has TRBV2 and TRBJ2-5, with TRBD2 identical over 8 bases. This CDR3 is built from 18 residues. J lost 5 bases, V lost 4 bases, and 18 bases had no gene match. Germline CDR1 is SNHLY and CDR2 is FYNNEI. CDR3 in DNA: TGTGCCAGCAGTGGGAGAGCTAGCGGGTTCTTTCGAGGGGAGACCCAGTACTTC. Its translation: CASSGRASGFFRGETQYF.

The chain carries TRBV15 and TRBJ1-5, with D possibly TRBD1 on 5 matching bases. V shed 3 bases and J shed 7 bases, with 16 bases lying between them. Germline V lookup: CDR1 LNHNV, CDR2 YYDKDF (reference sequence). The CDR3 has 15 amino acids. The CDR3 sequence is CATSREQAKYQPQHF. The CDR3 DNA sequence: TGTGCCACCAGCAGGGAACAGGCGAAATACCAGCCCCAGCATTTT.

This clonotype was observed at least ten times. The chain recombines TRBV6-1 with TRBJ1-1; TRBD1 is a possible D gene (6 bases). The CDR3 extends over 14 amino acids. Germline CDR1 MNHNS, CDR2 SASEGT. The V gene lost 7 bases and the J gene lost 4 bases, with 16 bases spanning the gap. CDR3 sequence reads: CASTQGGKSTEAFF. As DNA, the CDR3 is TGTGCCAGCACCCAAGGGGGAAAATCCACTGAAGCTTTCTTT.

The chain couples TRBV11-2 to TRBJ2-5; TRBD2 matches at 8 bases. This CDR3 is built from 17 residues. With 4 bases clipped from V and 1 base from J, the junction kept 11 bases outside the gene matches. In germline, CDR1 is SGHAT, CDR2 FQNNGV. The CDR3 loop is CASSWPGLVSPQETQYF. The CDR3 nucleotides read TGTGCCAGCAGCTGGCCGGGACTAGTGTCCCCCCAAGAGACCCAGTACTTC. Full variable domain (rest looked up from reference TRBV11-2 and TRBJ2-5): EAGVAQSPRYKIIEKRQSVAFWCNPISGHATLYWYQQILGQGPKLLIQFQNNGVVDDSQLPKDRFSAERLKGVDSTLKIQPAKLEDSAVYLCASSWPGLVSPQETQYFGPGTRLLVL.

A note on this clonotype: A much larger clone is a single base away; this may be a read error. V and J are TRBV30 and TRBJ1-5, with no clear D. The germline V gene has CDR1 GTSNPN and CDR2 SVGIG (reference sequence). CDR3 size: 13 residues. CDR3 sequence reads: CAWGVEGVQPQHF. CDR3 nucleotide sequence: TGTGCCTGGGGTGTAGAGGGCGTTCAGCCCCAGCATTTT. The full variable domain, in which reference TRBV30 and TRBJ1-5 provide the parts outside the CDR3, is SQTIHQWPATLVQPVGSPLSLECTVEGTSNPNLYWYRQAAGRGLQLLFYSVGIGQISSEVPQNLSASRPQDRQFILSSKKLLLSDSGFYLCAWGVEGVQPQHFGDGTRLSIL.

This clonotype was seen many times. The V call is TRBV30, the J call TRBJ2-7; perhaps TRBD1 as D (5 bases). Looked up from germline, CDR1 is GTSNPN and CDR2 is SVGIG (reference sequence). V was pared by 0 bases and J by 2 bases, with 11 bases between. The CDR3 sequence is 14 residues long. The CDR3 DNA reads TGTGCCTGGAGTGTGGGGCAGGCCCCCTACGAGCAGTACTTC. It is translated as CAWSVGQAPYEQYF.

V and J are TRBV28 and TRBJ2-2; maybe TRBD2 (5 bases). Germline CDR1 and CDR2: MDHEN and SYDVKM. CDR3 length equals 15 residues. V was trimmed by 4 bases and J by 5 bases, leaving 14 bases between them. The CDR3 reads CASSYQRDWTGELFF. DNA of the CDR3: TGTGCCAGCAGTTATCAACGGGATTGGACCGGGGAGCTGTTTTTT.

In this sample, this clonotype turned up many times. The junction and the germline gene differ at one end; a read error may be behind it. V gene TRBV11-2 combines with J gene TRBJ1-1; D perhaps matches TRBD1 (5 bases). Germline assignment: CDR1 SGHAT and CDR2 FQNNGV. The CDR3 contains 13 residues. CDR3 DNA: TGTGCCAACAGCCCCGGGGGGAACACTGAAGCTTTCTTT. This sequence encodes CANSPGGNTEAFF.

This clonotype was seen at least ten times. This chain joins TRBV20-1 and TRBJ1-2; the D is unclear. V gave up 1 base and J gave up 0 bases, with 6 bases separating them. This CDR3 region has 13 residues. Germline V gene lookup returns CDR1 DFQATT and CDR2 SNEGSKA (reference sequence). The CDR3 protein is CSARGATNYGYTF. Written as DNA, the CDR3 is TGCAGTGCTAGAGGTGCAACTAACTATGGCTACACCTTC.